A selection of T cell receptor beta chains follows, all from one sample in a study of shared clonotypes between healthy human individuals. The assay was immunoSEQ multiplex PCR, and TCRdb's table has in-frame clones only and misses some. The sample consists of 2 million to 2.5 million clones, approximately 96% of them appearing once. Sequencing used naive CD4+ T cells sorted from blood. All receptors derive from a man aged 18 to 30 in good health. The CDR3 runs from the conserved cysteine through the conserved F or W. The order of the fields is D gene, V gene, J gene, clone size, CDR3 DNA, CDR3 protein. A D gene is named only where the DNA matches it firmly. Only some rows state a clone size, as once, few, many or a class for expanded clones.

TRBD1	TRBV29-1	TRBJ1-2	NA	TGCAGCGTGCCGGGACAGGGGTCTTTCGGCTACACCTTC	CSVPGQGSFGYTF
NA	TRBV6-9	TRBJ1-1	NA	TGTGCCAGCAGTTATGGCCGGAACACTGAAGCTTTCTTT	CASSYGRNTEAFF
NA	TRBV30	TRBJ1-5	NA	TGTGCCTGGAGTGGACAGAACAATCAGCCCCAGCATTTT	CAWSGQNNQPQHF
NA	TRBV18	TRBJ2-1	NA	TGTGCCAGCTCGCCGTGGCCCTACGCTTACAATGAGCAGTTCTTC	CASSPWPYAYNEQFF
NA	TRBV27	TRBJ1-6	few	TGTGCCAGCAGCCTCGGGACGTTTAATTCACCCCTCCACTTT	CASSLGTFNSPLHF
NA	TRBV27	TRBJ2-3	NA	TGTGCCAGCAGTTTATCGATGGCGGCCACCGGGGCAGATACGCAGTATTTT	CASSLSMAATGADTQYF
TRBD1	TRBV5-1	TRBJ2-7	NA	TGCGCCAGCAGCCTCGGGACAGGGACATGGAGCGAGCAGTACTTC	CASSLGTGTWSEQYF
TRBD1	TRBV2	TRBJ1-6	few	TGTGCCAGCAAGGAGGACAGGGGGGTTAATTCACCCCTCCACTTT	CASKEDRGVNSPLHF
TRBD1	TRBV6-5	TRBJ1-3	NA	TGTGCCACCAAAACATCAGGGGGGCCTGGAAACACCATATATTTT	CATKTSGGPGNTIYF
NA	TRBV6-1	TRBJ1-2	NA	TGTGCCAGCAGTGAACGTTCGGGTTTTTCTGGCTACACCTTC	CASSERSGFSGYTF
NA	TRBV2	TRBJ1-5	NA	TGTGCCAGCAGTCCGTCAGGGATTAGCAATCAGCCCCAGCATTTT	CASSPSGISNQPQHF
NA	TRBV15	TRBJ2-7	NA	TGTGCCACCAGCAGAGATCCGGGTCCAAACGGGGAGCAGTACTTC	CATSRDPGPNGEQYF
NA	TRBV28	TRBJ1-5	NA	TGTGCCAGCAGTTCAGTGACGGAGAATCAGCCCCAGCATTTT	CASSSVTENQPQHF
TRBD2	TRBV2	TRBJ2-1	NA	TGTGCCAGCAGTGAATTGGGGGAGGGGTGGTTAGGGAATGAGCAGTTCTTC	CASSELGEGWLGNEQFF
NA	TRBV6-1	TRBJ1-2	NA	TGTGCCAGCAGTGAGGGCAGAACGCACGGCTACACCTTC	CASSEGRTHGYTF
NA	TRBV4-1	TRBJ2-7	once	TGCGCCAGCCCCGCGACCCACGAGCAGTACTTC	CASPATHEQYF
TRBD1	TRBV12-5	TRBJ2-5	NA	TGTGCTAGTGGGGGAGTTCCCGACAGGGCAGAGACCCAGTACTTC	CASGGVPDRAETQYF
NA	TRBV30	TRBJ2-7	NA	TGTGCCTGGAGGGACCGGACACGCAGCTCCTACGAGCAGTACTTC	CAWRDRTRSSYEQYF
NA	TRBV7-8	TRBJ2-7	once	TGTGCCAGCAGCTTAGAAAGAACGGGAGTCTTGACATACGAGCAGTACTTC	CASSLERTGVLTYEQYF
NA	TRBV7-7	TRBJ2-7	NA	TGTGCTAGCAGCCCCACGCAGGGTTCACACGAGCAGTACTTC	CASSPTQGSHEQYF
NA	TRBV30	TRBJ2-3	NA	TGTGCCTGGAGTGTAGGGACAGATACGCAGTATTTT	CAWSVGTDTQYF
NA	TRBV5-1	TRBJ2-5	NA	TGCGCCAGCAGCTCAACTTCCAGCAACCAAGAGACCCAGTACTTC	CASSSTSSNQETQYF
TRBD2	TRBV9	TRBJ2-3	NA	TGTGCCAGCAGCGGGGGACTAGCGGGATTGGGTACGCAGTATTTT	CASSGGLAGLGTQYF
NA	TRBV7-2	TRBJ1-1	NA	TGTGCCAGCAGCCACCGGGGGATGAACACTGAAGCTTTCTTT	CASSHRGMNTEAFF
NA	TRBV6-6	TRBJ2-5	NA	TGTGCCAGCACACAGAATCCGCAGACCCAGTACTTC	CASTQNPQTQYF
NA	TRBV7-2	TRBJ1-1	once	TGTGCCAGCAGCTTAGGAACCTGGAAAAACACTGAAGCTTTCTTT	CASSLGTWKNTEAFF
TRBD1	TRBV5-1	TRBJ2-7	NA	TGCGCCAGCAGCCTCGGACAGGGGGCTCACGAGCAGTACTTC	CASSLGQGAHEQYF
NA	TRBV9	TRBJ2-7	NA	TGTGCCAGCAGCCCAAATCTCGGAGCCTACGAGCAGTACTTC	CASSPNLGAYEQYF
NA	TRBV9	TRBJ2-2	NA	TGTGCCAGCAGCGGACCAAGTGGGCTGGGGACCGGGGAGCTGTTTTTT	CASSGPSGLGTGELFF
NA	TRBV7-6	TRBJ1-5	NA	TGTGCCAGCAGCTTAGGGCCCGAGGGTAATCAGCCCCAGCATTTT	CASSLGPEGNQPQHF
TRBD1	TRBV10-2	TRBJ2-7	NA	TGCGCCAGCAGGCGGTCAGGGGGCGACGAGCAGTACTTC	CASRRSGGDEQYF
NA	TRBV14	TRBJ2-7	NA	TGTGCCAGCAGCCAGGGACTTGCCAACTACGAGCAGTACTTC	CASSQGLANYEQYF
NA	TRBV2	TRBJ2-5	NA	TGTGCCAGCAGGGACAGCCTCTCAAGAGAGACCCAGTACTTC	CASRDSLSRETQYF
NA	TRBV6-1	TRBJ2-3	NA	TGTGCCAGCAGTGAAGCGCTTCGAGGAGATACGCAGTATTTT	CASSEALRGDTQYF
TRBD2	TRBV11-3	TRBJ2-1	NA	TGTGCCAGCAGCGGGGGAGCGGGATCCTACAATGAGCAGTTCTTC	CASSGGAGSYNEQFF
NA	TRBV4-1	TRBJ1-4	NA	TGCGCCAGCAGCCAAAGTCAGGCAACTAATGAAAAACTGTTTTTT	CASSQSQATNEKLFF
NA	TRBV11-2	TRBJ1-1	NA	TGTGCCAGCAGCCCAACCCCCACAGGGACTGAAGCTTTCTTT	CASSPTPTGTEAFF
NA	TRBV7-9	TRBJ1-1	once	TGTGCCAGCAGCTTAGGGCCAGCAACAGCTTTCTTT	CASSLGPATAFF
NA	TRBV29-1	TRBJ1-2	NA	TGCAGCGTTGAAACAGGGCGACCAGCTAACTATGGCTACACCTTC	CSVETGRPANYGYTF
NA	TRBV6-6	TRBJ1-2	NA	TGTGCCAGCCTGTTCGTGGGCAGGAACTATGGCTACACCTTC	CASLFVGRNYGYTF
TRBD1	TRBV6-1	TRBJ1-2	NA	TGTGCCAGCAGTAAAGGGGACAGGGCCCCTCTAAACTATGGCTACACCTTC	CASSKGDRAPLNYGYTF
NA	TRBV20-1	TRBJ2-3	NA	TGCAGTGCTAACTACCTAGATACGCAGTATTTT	CSANYLDTQYF
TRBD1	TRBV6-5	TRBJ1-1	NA	TGTGCCAGCAGTTACTCGACAGGGGGCTTCACTGAAGCTTTCTTT	CASSYSTGGFTEAFF
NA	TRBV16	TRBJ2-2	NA	TGTGCCAGCAGCACCCGAGGGGAGACCGGGGAGCTGTTTTTT	CASSTRGETGELFF
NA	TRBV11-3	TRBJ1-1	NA	TGTGCCAGCAGTCTCCGGGACGGTGAAGCTTTCTTT	CASSLRDGEAFF